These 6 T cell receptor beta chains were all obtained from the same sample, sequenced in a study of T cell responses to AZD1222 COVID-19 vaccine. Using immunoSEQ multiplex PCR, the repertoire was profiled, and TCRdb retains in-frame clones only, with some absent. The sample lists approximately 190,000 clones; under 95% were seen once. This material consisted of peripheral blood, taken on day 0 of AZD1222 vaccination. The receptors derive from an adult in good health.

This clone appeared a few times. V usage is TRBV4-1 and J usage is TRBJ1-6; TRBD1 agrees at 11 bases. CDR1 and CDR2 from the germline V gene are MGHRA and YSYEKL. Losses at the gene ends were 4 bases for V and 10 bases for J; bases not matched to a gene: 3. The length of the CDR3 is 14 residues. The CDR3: CASSPRDRGSPLHF. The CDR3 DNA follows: TGCGCCAGCAGCCCCCGGGACAGGGGGTCACCCCTCCACTTT.

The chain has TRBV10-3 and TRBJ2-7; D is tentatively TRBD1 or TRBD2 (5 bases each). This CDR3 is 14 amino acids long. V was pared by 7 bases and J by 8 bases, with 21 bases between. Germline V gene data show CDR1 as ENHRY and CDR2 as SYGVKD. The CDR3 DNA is TGTGCCATCACCCGAGGGGAGTCTGAGGCGCAGCAGTACTTC. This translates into CAITRGESEAQQYF.

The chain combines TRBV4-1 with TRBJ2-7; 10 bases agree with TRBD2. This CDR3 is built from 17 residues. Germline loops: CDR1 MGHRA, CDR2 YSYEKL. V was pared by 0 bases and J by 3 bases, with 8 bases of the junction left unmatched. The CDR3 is CASSQDPGSGRSYEQYF. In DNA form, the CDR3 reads TGCGCCAGCAGCCAAGATCCGGGTAGCGGGAGGAGCTACGAGCAGTACTTC.

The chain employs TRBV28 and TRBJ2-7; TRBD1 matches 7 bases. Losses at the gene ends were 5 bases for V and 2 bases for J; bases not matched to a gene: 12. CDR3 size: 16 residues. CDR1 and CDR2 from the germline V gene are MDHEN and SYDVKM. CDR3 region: CASSPLGRGFPYEQYF. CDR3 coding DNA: TGTGCCAGCAGTCCCCTGGGCAGGGGGTTCCCCTACGAGCAGTACTTC. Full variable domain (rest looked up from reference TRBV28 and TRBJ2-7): DVKVTQSSRYLVKRTGEKVFLECVQDMDHENMFWYRQDPGLGLRLIYFSYDVKMKEKGDIPEGYSVSREKKERFSLILESASTNQTSMYLCASSPLGRGFPYEQYFGPGTRLTVT.

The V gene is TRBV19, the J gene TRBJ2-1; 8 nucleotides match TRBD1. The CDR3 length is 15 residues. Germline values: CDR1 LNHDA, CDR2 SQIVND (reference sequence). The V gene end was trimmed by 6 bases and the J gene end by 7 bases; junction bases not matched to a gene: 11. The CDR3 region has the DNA TGTGCCAGTAGACGACCAGGGGGCTCTTGGAATGAGCAGTTCTTC. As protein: CASRRPGGSWNEQFF.

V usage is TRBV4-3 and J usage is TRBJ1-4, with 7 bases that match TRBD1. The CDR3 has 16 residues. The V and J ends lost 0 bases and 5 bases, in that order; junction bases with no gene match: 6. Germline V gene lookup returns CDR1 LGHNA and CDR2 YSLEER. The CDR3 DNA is TGCGCCAGCAGCCAAGATCCCCGACAGGGAAATGAAAAACTGTTTTTT. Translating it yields CASSQDPRQGNEKLFF.